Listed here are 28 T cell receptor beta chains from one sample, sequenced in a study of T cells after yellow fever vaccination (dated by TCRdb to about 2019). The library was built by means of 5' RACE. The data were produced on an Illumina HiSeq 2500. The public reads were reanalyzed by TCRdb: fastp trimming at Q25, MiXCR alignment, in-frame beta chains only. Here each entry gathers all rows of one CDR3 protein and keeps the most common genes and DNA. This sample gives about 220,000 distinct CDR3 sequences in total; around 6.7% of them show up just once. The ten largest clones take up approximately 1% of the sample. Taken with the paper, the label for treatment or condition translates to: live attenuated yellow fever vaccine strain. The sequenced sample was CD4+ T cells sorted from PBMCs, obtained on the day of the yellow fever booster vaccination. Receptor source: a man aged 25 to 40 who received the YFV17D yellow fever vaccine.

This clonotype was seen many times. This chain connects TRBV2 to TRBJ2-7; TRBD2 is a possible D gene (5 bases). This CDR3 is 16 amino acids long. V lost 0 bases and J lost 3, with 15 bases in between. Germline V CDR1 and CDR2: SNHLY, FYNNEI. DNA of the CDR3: TGTGCCAGCAGTGAAGCCGGGCTAGTAGAGGGCTACGAGCAGTACTTC. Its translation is CASSEAGLVEGYEQYF.

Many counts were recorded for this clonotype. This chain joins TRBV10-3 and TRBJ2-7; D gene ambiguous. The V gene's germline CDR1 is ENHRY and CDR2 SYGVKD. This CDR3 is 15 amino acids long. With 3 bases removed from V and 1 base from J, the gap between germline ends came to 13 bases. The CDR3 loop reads CAISDGALFSYEQYF. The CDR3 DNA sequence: TGTGCCATCAGTGATGGAGCTCTTTTTTCCTACGAGCAGTACTTC.

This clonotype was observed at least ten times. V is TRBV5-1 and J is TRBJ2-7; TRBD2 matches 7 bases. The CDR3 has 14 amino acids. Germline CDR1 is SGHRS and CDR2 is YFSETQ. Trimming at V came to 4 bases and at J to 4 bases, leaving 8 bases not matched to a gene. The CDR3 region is CASSLGGGRYEQYF. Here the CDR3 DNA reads TGCGCCAGCAGCCTGGGAGGCGGGAGATACGAGCAGTACTTC.

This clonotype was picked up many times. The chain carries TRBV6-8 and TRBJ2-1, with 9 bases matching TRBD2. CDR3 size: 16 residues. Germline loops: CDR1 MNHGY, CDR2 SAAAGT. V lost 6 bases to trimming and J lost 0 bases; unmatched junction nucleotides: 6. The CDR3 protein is CASRSSGRHSYNEQFF. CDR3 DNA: TGTGCCAGCAGATCCAGCGGGAGGCACTCCTACAATGAGCAGTTCTTC.

CDR3 DNA: TGTGCCAGTAGTATTCTAGCGGGAGGCTCCTACGAGCAGTACTTC. This codes for CASSILAGGSYEQYF. V usage is TRBV19 and J usage is TRBJ2-7; 11 positions match TRBD2. V was pared by 3 bases and J by 0 bases, with 1 base of the junction left unmatched. Germline V lookup: CDR1 LNHDA, CDR2 SQIVND (reference sequence). The CDR3 spans 15 residues. Together with reference TRBV19 and TRBJ2-7, the CDR3 gives the full variable domain: DGGITQSPKYLFRKEGQNVTLSCEQNLNHDAMYWYRQDPGQGLRLIYYSQIVNDFQKGDIAEGYSVSREKKESFPLTVTSAQKNPTAFYLCASSILAGGSYEQYFGPGTRLTVT.

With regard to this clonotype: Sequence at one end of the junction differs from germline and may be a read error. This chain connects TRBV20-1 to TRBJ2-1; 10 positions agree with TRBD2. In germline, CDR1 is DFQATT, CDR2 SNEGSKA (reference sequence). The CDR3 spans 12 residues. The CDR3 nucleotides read TGCAGTGCTAGAGCTTCAGCGGGAGGGTATATCTTC. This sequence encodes CSARASAGGYIF.

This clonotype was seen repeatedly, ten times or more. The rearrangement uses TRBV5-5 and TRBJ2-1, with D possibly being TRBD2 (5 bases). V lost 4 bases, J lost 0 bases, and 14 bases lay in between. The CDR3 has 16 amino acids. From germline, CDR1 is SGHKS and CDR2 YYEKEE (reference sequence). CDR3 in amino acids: CASSQTRDTSYNEQFF. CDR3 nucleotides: TGTGCCAGCAGCCAAACCCGGGATACCTCCTACAATGAGCAGTTCTTC. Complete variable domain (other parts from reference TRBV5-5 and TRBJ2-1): DAGVTQSPTHLIKTRGQQVTLRCSPISGHKSVSWYQQVLGQGPQFIFQYYEKEERGRGNFPDRFSARQFPNYSSELNVNALLLGDSALYLCASSQTRDTSYNEQFFGPGTRLTVL.

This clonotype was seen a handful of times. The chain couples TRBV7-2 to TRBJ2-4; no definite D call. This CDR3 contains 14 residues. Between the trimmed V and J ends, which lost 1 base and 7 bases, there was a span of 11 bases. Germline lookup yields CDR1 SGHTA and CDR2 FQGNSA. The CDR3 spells CASSLEGNRNIQYF. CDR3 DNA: TGTGCCAGCAGCTTAGAGGGCAATCGGAACATTCAGTACTTC.

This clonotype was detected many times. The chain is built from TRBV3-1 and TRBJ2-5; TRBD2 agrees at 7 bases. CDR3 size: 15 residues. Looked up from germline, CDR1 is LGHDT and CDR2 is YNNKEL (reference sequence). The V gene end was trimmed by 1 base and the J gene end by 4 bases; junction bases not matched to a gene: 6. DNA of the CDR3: TGTGCCAGCAGCCAAGTAGGGCGGGAGAGAGAGACCCAGTACTTC. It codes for CASSQVGRERETQYF.

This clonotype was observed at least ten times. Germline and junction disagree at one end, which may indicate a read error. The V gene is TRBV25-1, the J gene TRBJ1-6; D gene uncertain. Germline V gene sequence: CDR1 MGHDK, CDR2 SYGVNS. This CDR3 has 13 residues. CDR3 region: CATSTKYNSPLHF. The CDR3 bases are TGTGCCACCAGTACAAAGTATAATTCACCCCTCCACTTT.

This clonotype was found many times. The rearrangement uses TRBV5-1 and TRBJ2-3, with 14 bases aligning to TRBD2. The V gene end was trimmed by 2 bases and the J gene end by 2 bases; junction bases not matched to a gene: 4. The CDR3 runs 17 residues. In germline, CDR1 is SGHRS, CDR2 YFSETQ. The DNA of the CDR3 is TGCGCCAGCAGCTTACCGGGACTAGCGGGAGTCACAGATACGCAGTATTTT. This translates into CASSLPGLAGVTDTQYF.

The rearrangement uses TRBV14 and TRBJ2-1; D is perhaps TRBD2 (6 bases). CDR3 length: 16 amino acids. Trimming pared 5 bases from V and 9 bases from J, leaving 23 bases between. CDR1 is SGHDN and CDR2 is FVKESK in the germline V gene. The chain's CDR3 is CASSRRPGAGRGEQFF. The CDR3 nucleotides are TGTGCCAGCAGCAGACGGCCTGGGGCGGGGCGGGGTGAGCAGTTCTTC.

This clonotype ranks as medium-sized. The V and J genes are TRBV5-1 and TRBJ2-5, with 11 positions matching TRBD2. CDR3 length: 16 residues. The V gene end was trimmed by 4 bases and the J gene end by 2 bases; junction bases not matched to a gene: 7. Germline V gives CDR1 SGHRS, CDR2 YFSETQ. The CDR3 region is CASSPRTSGQQETQYF. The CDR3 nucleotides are TGCGCCAGCAGCCCAAGGACTAGCGGGCAACAAGAGACCCAGTACTTC. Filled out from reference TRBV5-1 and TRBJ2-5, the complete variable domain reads KAGVTQTPRYLIKTRGQQVTLSCSPISGHRSVSWYQQTPGQGLQFLFEYFSETQRNKGNFPGRFSGRQFSNSRSEMNVSTLELGDSALYLCASSPRTSGQQETQYFGPGTRLLVL.

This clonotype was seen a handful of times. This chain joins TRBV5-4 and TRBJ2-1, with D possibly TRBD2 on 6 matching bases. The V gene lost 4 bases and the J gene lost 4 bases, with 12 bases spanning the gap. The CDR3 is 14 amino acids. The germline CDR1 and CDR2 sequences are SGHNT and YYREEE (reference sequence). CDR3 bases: TGTGCCAGCAGCCGAGGAGGGATGTACAATGAGCAGTTCTTC. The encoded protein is CASSRGGMYNEQFF.

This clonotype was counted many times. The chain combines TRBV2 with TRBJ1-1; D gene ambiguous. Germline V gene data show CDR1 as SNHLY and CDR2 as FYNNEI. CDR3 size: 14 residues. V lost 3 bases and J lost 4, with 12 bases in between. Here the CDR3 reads CASSEGEQITEAFF. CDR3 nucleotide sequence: TGTGCCAGCAGTGAGGGTGAGCAAATCACTGAAGCTTTCTTT.

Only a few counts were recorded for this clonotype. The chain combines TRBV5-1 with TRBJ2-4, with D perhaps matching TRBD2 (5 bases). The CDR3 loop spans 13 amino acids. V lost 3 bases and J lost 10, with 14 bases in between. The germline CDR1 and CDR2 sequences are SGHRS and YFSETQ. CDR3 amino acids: CASSSQVEGIQYF. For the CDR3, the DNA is TGCGCCAGCAGCTCCCAGGTTGAGGGAATTCAGTACTTC.

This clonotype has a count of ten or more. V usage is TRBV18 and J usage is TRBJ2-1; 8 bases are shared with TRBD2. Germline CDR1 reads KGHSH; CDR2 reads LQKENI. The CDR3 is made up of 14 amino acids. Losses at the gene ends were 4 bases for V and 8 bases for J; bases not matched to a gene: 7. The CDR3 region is CASSLGLEYDEQFF. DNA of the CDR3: TGTGCCAGCTCACTGGGACTAGAATATGATGAGCAGTTCTTC. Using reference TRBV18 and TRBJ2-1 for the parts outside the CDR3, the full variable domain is NAGVMQNPRHLVRRRGQEARLRCSPMKGHSHVYWYRQLPEEGLKFMVYLQKENIIDESGMPKERFSAEFPKEGPSILRIQQVVRGDSAAYFCASSLGLEYDEQFFGPGTRLTVL.

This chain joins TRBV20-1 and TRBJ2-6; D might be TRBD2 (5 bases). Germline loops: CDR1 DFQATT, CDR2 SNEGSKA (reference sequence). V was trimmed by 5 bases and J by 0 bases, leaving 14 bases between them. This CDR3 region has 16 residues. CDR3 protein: CSARGLSLSGANVLTF. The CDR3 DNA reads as TGCAGTGCTCGCGGGCTTAGCCTCTCTGGGGCCAACGTCCTGACTTTC.

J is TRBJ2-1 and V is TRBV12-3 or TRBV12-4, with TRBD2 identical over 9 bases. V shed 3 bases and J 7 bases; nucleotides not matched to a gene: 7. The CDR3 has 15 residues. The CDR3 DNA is TGTGCCAGCAGTTTGTGGGTAGCGGGAGCTAATGAGCAGTTCTTC. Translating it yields CASSLWVAGANEQFF.

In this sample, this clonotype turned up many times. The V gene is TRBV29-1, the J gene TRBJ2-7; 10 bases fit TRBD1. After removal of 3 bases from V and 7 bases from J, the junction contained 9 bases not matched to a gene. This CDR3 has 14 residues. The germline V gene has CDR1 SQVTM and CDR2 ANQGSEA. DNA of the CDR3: TGCAGCGTTGACTTCGGGACAGGGGCGACTGAGCAGTACTTC. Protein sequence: CSVDFGTGATEQYF.

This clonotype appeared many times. This chain's CDR3 is CSAGEGRSGANVLTF. CDR3 nucleotide sequence: TGCAGCGCCGGGGAGGGCAGATCTGGGGCCAACGTCCTGACTTTC. The chain recombines TRBV29-1 with TRBJ2-6, with 7 positions matching TRBD2. Trimming cost V 7 bases and J 1 base; bases outside gene matches: 7. The CDR3 is made up of 15 amino acids. In germline, CDR1 is SQVTM, CDR2 ANQGSEA.

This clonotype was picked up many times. DNA of the CDR3: TGCAGTGCTAGAGATCTAGGGGGGTACGAGCAGTACTTC. Encoded protein: CSARDLGGYEQYF. This sequence joins TRBV20-1 and TRBJ2-7; either TRBD1 or TRBD2 may supply D (6 bases each). The germline gives CDR1 DFQATT, CDR2 SNEGSKA (reference sequence). CDR3 length: 13 amino acids. The germline V and J ends were trimmed by 0 bases and 4 bases, with 10 bases remaining between them.

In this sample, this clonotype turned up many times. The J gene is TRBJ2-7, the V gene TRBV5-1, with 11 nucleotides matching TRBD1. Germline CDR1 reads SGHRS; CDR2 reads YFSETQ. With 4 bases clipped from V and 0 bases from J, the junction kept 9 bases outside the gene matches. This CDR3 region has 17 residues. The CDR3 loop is CASSPGQGGWSSYEQYF. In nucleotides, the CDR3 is TGCGCCAGCAGCCCGGGACAGGGGGGATGGAGCTCCTACGAGCAGTACTTC. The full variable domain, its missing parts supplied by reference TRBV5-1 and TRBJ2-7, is KAGVTQTPRYLIKTRGQQVTLSCSPISGHRSVSWYQQTPGQGLQFLFEYFSETQRNKGNFPGRFSGRQFSNSRSEMNVSTLELGDSALYLCASSPGQGGWSSYEQYFGPGTRLTVT.

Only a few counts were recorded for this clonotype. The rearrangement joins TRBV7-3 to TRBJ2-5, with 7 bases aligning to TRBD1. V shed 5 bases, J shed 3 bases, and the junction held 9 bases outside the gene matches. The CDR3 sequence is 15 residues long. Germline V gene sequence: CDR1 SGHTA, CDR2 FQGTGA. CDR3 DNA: TGTGCCAGCAGCGAGACAGGGTGGCGAGAAGAGACCCAGTACTTC. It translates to CASSETGWREETQYF.

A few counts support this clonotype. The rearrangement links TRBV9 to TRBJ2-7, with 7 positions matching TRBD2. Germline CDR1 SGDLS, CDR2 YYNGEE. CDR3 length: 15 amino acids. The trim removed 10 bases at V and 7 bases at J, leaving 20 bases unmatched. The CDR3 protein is CASSMGGRGGSEQYF. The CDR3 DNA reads TGTGCCTCTTCGATGGGGGGACGGGGAGGGAGTGAGCAGTACTTC.

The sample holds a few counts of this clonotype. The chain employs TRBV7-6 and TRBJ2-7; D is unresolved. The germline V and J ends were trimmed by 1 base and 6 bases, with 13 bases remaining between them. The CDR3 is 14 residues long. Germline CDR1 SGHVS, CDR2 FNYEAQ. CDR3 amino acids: CASSLDPEIGEQYF. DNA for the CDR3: TGTGCCAGCAGCTTAGATCCCGAGATAGGCGAGCAGTACTTC.

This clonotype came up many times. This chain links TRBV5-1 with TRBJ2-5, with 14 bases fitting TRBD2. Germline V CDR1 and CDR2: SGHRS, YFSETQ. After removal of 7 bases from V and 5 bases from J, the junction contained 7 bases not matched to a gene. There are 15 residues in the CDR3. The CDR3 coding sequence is TGCGCCAGCCGCGGGACTAGCGGGAGTTTGGAGACCCAGTACTTC. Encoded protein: CASRGTSGSLETQYF.

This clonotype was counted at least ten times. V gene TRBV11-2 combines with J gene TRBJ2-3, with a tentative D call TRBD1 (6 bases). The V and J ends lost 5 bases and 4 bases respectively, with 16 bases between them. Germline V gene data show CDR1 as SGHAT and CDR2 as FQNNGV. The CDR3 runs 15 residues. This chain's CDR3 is CASSPLTGIADTQYF. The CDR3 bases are TGTGCCAGCAGCCCACTCACAGGGATTGCAGATACGCAGTATTTT.